This T cell receptor (beta chain) was sequenced during a study of shared clonotypes between healthy human individuals. Comments on this clone: What it recognizes is unknown.

This CDR3 is built from 14 residues. V was trimmed by 0 bases and J by 5 bases, leaving 11 bases between them. Germline values: CDR1 SGHTA, CDR2 FQGNSA. General study points: Naive CD4 clonotype sharing across four donors was approximately 5.2%. Only blood was sampled; tissue repertoires likely differ. Clonotypes not shared had lower generation probabilities than those common to all four donors.

Sequencing used immunoSEQ multiplex PCR; TCRdb keeps in-frame clones, though not all of them. The table has 2 million to 2.5 million clones, nearly 97% seen once. The sequence derives from a man aged 18 to 30 in good health. Sequences were obtained from naive CD4+ T cells sorted from blood. Subset denoted: CD45RA+ positively selected. The J gene is TRBJ2-7, the V gene TRBV7-2, with TRBD1 as a possible D gene (5 bases). CDR3 protein: CASSLAWTIHEQYF. CDR3 sequence (DNA): TGTGCCAGCAGCTTAGCGTGGACAATCCACGAGCAGTACTTC.